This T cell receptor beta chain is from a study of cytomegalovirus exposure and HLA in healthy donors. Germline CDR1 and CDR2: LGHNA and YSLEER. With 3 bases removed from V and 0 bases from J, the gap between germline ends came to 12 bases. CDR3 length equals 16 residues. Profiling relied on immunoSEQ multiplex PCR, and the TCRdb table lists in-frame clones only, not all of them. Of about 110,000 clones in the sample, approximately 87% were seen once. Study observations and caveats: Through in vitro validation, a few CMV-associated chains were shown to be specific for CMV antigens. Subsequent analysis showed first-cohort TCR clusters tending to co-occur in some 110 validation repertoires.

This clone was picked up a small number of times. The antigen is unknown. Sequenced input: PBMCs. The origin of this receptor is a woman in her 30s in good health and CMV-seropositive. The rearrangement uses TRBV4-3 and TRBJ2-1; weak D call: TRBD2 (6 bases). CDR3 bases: TGCGCCAGCAGCCAGGGAGCGGGCACCTCCTACAATGAGCAGTTCTTC. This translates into CASSQGAGTSYNEQFF.